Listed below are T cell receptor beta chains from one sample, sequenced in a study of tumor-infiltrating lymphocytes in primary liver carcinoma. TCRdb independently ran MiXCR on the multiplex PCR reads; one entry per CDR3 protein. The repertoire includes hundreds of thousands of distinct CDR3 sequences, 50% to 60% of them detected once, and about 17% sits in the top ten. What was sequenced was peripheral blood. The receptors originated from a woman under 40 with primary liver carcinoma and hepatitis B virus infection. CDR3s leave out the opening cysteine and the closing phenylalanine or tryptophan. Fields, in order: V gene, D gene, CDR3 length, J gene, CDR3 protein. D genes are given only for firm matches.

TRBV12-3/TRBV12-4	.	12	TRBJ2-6	AVHPYSGTNVLT
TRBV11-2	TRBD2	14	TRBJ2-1	TSSIPLAAAINEQF
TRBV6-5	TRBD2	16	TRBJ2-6	AISLGTSGGSGANVLT
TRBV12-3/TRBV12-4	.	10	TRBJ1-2	ASNTDYYGYT
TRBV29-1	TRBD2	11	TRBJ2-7	SVEGWAGDEQY
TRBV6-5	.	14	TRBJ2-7	ASRPSGLLAGYEQY
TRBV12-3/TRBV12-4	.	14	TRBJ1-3	ASSSHGREKRNTIY
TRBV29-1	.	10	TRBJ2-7	SAGTISYEQY
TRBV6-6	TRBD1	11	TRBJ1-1	ASSYLRTGEAF
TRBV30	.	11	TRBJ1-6	AWSGLGNSPLH
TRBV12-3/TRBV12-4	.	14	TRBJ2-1	ASSPGRGSSYNEQF
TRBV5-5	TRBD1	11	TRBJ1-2	ASSPDRGYGYT
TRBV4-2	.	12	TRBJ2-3	ASSQDRRIDTQY
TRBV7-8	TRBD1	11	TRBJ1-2	ASSYGTGSGYT
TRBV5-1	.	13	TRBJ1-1	ASSLDQGGNTEAF
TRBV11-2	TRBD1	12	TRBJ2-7	ASSIGTVTYEQY
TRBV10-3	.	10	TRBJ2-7	AISETQHEQY
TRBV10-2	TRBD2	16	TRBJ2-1	ASSGEGLAGLSYNELF
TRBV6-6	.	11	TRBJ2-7	ANTSGPSYEQY
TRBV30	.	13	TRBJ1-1	AWRAKLGRNTEAF
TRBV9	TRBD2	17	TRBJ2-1	ASSVDGTSGTAMGNEQF
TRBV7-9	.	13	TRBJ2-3	ANSFIPEGTDTRY
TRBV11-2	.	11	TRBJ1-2	VSSIGQSYGYT
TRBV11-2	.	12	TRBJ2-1	ANTVGPSTNEQF
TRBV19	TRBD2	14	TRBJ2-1	ASSPKTSGRYNEQF
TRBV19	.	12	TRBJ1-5	ASRGRPSNQPQH
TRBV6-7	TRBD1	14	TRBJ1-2	ASNRTGRDLRYGYT
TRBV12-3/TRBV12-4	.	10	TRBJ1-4	ASSLGSEKLF
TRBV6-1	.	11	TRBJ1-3	ASCDRRGNTIY
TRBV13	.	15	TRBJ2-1	ASSLSSAAPSRNGQF
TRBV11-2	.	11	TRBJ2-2	ASSKERAGELF
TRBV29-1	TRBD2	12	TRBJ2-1	SVKSGRAFNEQF
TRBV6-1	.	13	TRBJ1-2	ASSEVQGDADGYT
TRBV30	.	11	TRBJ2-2	AWSTTGVRELF
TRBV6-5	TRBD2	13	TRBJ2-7	ASRPRLAVSYEQY
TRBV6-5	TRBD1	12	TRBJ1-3	ASTRGRPGNTIY
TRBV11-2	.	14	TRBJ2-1	DISLGPGTEAREQF
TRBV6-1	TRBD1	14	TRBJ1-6	ASSGRRQGPSSPLH
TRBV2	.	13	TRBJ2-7	ASSEGTPPLYEQY
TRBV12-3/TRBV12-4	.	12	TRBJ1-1	ASSLTMLNTEAF
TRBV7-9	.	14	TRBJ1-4	ASSIILGGANEKLF
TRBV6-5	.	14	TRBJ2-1	ASSYSPGTFNNEQF
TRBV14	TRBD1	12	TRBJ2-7	ASSQERGPYEQY
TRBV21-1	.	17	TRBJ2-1	ASNTKVPGQGSSYNEQF
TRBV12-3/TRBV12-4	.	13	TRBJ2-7	ASSFSGTGPSEPY
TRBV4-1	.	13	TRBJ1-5	ASSQVKDGNQPQH
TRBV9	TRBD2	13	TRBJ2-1	ASRTGGRCYNEQF
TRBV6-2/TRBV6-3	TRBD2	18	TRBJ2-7	ASVLSPGEVAGGPRYDQY
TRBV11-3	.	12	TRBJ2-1	ASSPQVGDNEQF
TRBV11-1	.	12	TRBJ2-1	ASRFRGGINEQF
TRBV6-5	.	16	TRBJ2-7	ASSYRAYFRDYSYEHY
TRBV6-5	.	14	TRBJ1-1	ASTPADRRGDTEAL
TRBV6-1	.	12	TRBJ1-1	ASRHRRPNTEAF
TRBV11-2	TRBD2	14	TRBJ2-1	ASHLTCSGRVWEQF